One T cell receptor (beta chain) is described in this entry. Its antigen is currently unknown. The sample originates from a study of monozygotic twins with cystic fibrosis. Sequencing used immunoSEQ multiplex PCR; TCRdb keeps in-frame clones, though not all of them. In the table there are some 31,000 clones, 70% to 90% of which are singletons. V lost 6 bases, J lost 7 bases, and 13 bases lay in between. This CDR3 comprises 13 residues. CDR1 is MNHEY, CDR2 SMNVEV, per germline (reference sequence). Study-level findings and limits: In 13 of 16 pairs, V gene usage was closest to the co-twin's. Age, concordance and disease severity did not associate with shared CDR3 numbers. Monozygotic CF twin pairs shared significantly more nucleotide-identical clonotypes than unrelated CF individuals did. The repertoire was suggested to be naive-dominated, clonality median approximately 0.009.

The chain uses TRBV27 and TRBJ2-4, with no clear D. Sequencing was performed on blood. This clonotype was sampled from a girl between 2 and 10 years old with cystic fibrosis. The CDR3 bases are TGTGCCAGCAGACCAAACCTTGCTAACATTCAGTACTTC. Protein sequence: CASRPNLANIQYF.